In this sample, the clone carrying this T cell receptor (beta chain) turned up once. Its specificity is not known. Losses at the gene ends were 3 bases for V and 3 bases for J; bases not matched to a gene: 5. The germline gives CDR1 SGHRS, CDR2 YFSETQ. The CDR3 consists of 14 residues. Noted treatment: 19 received Ad26.COV2.S at low or high dose, single or two shots; about 5 received placebo; per-sample allocation not given. Specimens were obtained on day 63 following the first vaccine or placebo injection. The data originate from a study of Ad26.COV2.S vaccination and SARS-CoV-2 variants. Across the whole study: Dosing was one shot or two shots 56 days apart. General study findings and limits: Placebo recipients had lower spike-specific TCR breadth than vaccine recipients. The breadth of spike-specific CD8+ and CD4+ T cell responses after vaccination was reportedly substantial.

Here immunoSEQ multiplex PCR was the method, and the copy in TCRdb shows in-frame clones only, minus some. The data contain more than 400,000 clones, 90% of them singletons. The input for sequencing was peripheral blood, taken in a trial of Ad26.COV2.S vaccine versus placebo. The chain recombines TRBV5-1 with TRBJ2-7, with 8 bases that match TRBD2. This TCR came from a person between 18 and 65 years old who received the Ad26.COV2.S COVID-19 vaccine or a placebo. The CDR3 loop reads CASSSTSEGYEQYF. The CDR3 nucleotides read TGCGCCAGCAGCTCGACTAGCGAAGGCTACGAGCAGTACTTC. The variable domain in full, with the rest retrieved from reference TRBV5-1 and TRBJ2-7, is KAGVTQTPRYLIKTRGQQVTLSCSPISGHRSVSWYQQTPGQGLQFLFEYFSETQRNKGNFPGRFSGRQFSNSRSEMNVSTLELGDSALYLCASSSTSEGYEQYFGPGTRLTVT.